The 10 T cell receptor beta chains given below trace back to one sample, sequenced in a study of shared clonotypes between healthy human individuals. Libraries were prepared by immunoSEQ multiplex PCR; TCRdb keeps only in-frame clonotypes and omits some of them. The table shows 1,500,000 or so clones, with 96% occurring only once. The sequencing input was naive CD4+ T cells sorted from blood. The subset is: CD45RA+ positively selected. The receptors originated from a man aged 25 to 40 in good health.

The gene calls are TRBV29-1 and TRBJ1-1; D is uncertain. The CDR3 length is 13 residues. V lost 4 bases, J lost 7 bases, and 16 bases lay in between. CDR1 is SQVTM, CDR2 ANQGSEA, per germline. The CDR3 DNA follows: TGCAGCGTTGTTAGCGCCTTGGGAATTGAAGCTTTCTTT. Its translation: CSVVSALGIEAFF.

This rearrangement joins TRBV5-1 to TRBJ2-3; a weak D match, TRBD2 (6 bases). With 2 bases removed from V and 4 bases from J, the gap between germline ends came to 11 bases. CDR3 length equals 14 residues. Germline V gene sequence: CDR1 SGHRS, CDR2 YFSETQ. CDR3 amino acids: CASSFLAVSDTQYF. CDR3 DNA sequence: TGCGCCAGCAGCTTTTTAGCGGTTTCAGATACGCAGTATTTT.

This chain connects TRBV7-6 to TRBJ2-1, with 8 bases lining up with TRBD2. The trim removed 5 bases at V and 10 bases at J, leaving 7 bases unmatched. Germline V gene lookup returns CDR1 SGHVS and CDR2 FNYEAQ. The CDR3 consists of 13 residues. The chain's CDR3 is CASSPTRGVEQFF. CDR3 bases: TGTGCCAGCAGCCCAACGCGGGGGGTGGAGCAGTTCTTC. Combining the CDR3 with reference TRBV7-6 and TRBJ2-1 gives the whole variable domain GAGVSQSPRYKVTKRGQDVALRCDPISGHVSLYWYRQALGQGPEFLTYFNYEAQQDKSGLPNDRFSAERPEGSISTLTIQRTEQRDSAMYRCASSPTRGVEQFFGPGTRLTVL.

The chain is built from TRBV18 and TRBJ2-7; TRBD2 matches 12 bases. Trimming at V came to 5 bases and at J to 2 bases, leaving 16 bases not matched to a gene. The CDR3 covers 19 residues. Germline V CDR1 and CDR2: KGHSH, LQKENI. Written as DNA, the CDR3 is TGTGCCAGCTCAACGAAAACAGGACTAGCGGGAACGACGGCCTACGAGCAGTACTTC. Translating it yields CASSTKTGLAGTTAYEQYF.

J is TRBJ2-1 and V is TRBV2, with 12 bases identical to TRBD2. Looked up from germline, CDR1 is SNHLY and CDR2 is FYNNEI. J gave up 14 bases and V 5 bases, and 10 bases lay outside the gene matches. This CDR3 is built from 14 residues. The CDR3 bases are TGTGCCAGCAGTTCCCAGACTAGCGGGAGAGGCGAGTTCTTC. The encoded protein is CASSSQTSGRGEFF.

This clone was counted a single time. The V gene is TRBV5-1, the J gene TRBJ2-1, with D possibly TRBD1 on 6 matching bases. Trimming removed 3 bases at V and 0 bases at J, with 19 bases between. CDR1 and CDR2 from the germline V gene are SGHRS and YFSETQ. This CDR3 is built from 18 residues. CDR3 nucleotide sequence: TGCGCCAGCAGCTGGAAGAAGTGGACAGTCAGCTCCTACAATGAGCAGTTCTTC. Protein: CASSWKKWTVSSYNEQFF.

V and J are TRBV13 and TRBJ2-3; possible D gene TRBD2, 5 bases. V lost 2 bases to trimming and J lost 2 bases, with 14 bases between them. The CDR3 loop spans 16 amino acids. Germline CDR1 is PRHDT and CDR2 is FYEKMQ (reference sequence). The CDR3 loop reads CASSLFSGRITDTQYF. In DNA, the CDR3 is TGTGCCAGCAGCTTATTCAGCGGAAGGATCACAGATACGCAGTATTTT.

The chain recombines TRBV7-9 with TRBJ1-4; 7 positions match TRBD1. Germline-derived CDR1 and CDR2 are SEHNR and FQNEAQ (reference sequence). The ends lost 4 bases at V and 6 bases at J; junction bases unmatched: 11. The CDR3 is 16 residues long. The CDR3 loop reads CASSSTQGGQDEKLFF. In DNA form, the CDR3 reads TGTGCCAGCAGCTCGACCCAGGGGGGTCAGGATGAAAAACTGTTTTTT.

The chain couples TRBV18 to TRBJ2-1; maybe TRBD1 (6 bases). Trimming removed 3 bases from V and 6 bases from J, with 12 bases in between. The CDR3 loop spans 14 amino acids. Germline V gene sequence: CDR1 KGHSH, CDR2 LQKENI. CDR3 region: CASSPWGPANEQFF. The CDR3, as DNA: TGTGCCAGCTCACCGTGGGGGCCAGCCAATGAGCAGTTCTTC. Looking up the rest from reference TRBV18 and TRBJ2-1 gives the full variable domain: NAGVMQNPRHLVRRRGQEARLRCSPMKGHSHVYWYRQLPEEGLKFMVYLQKENIIDESGMPKERFSAEFPKEGPSILRIQQVVRGDSAAYFCASSPWGPANEQFFGPGTRLTVL.

The chain combines TRBV13 with TRBJ2-7; D is ambiguous. The length of the CDR3 is 13 residues. V was shortened by 4 bases and J by 6 bases, with 13 bases between the two germline ends. Germline V gives CDR1 PRHDT, CDR2 FYEKMQ (reference sequence). This CDR3 reads CASSSKGLGEQYF. The CDR3 nucleotides are TGTGCCAGCAGCTCTAAGGGCCTCGGCGAGCAGTACTTC.